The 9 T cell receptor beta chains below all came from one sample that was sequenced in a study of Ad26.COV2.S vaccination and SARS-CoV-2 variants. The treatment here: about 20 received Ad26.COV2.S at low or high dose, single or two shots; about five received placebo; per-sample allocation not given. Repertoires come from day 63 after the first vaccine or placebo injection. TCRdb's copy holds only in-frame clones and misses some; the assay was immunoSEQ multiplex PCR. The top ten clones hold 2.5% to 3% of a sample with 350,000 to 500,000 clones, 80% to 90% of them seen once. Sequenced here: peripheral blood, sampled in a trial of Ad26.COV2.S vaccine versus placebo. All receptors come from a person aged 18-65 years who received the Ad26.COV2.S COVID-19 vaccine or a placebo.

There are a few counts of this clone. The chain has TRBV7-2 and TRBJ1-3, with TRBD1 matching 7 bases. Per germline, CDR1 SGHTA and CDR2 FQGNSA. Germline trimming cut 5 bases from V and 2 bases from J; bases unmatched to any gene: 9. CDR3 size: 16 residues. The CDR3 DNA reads TGTGCCAGCAGCCCCAACAGGGGAGAGCCTGGAAACACCATATATTTT. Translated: CASSPNRGEPGNTIYF.

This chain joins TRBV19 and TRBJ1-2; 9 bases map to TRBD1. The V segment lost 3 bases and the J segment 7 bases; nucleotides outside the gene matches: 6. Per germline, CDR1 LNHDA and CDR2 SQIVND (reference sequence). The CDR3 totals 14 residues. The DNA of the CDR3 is TGTGCCAGTAGTATGAAGTGGGACAGGGTTGGCTACACCTTC. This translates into CASSMKWDRVGYTF.

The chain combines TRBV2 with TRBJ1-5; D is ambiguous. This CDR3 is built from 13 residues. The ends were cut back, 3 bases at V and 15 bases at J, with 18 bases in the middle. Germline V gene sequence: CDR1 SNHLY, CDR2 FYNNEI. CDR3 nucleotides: TGTGCCAGCAGTGATTACCCCACGACCGGCGGGCATTTT. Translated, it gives CASSDYPTTGGHF.

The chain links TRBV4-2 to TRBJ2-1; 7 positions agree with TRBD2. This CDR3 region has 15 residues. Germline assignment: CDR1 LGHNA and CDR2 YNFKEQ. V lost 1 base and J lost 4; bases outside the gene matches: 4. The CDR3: CASSQVSGGYNEQFF. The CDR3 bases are TGTGCCAGCAGCCAAGTCTCGGGGGGTTACAATGAGCAGTTCTTC.

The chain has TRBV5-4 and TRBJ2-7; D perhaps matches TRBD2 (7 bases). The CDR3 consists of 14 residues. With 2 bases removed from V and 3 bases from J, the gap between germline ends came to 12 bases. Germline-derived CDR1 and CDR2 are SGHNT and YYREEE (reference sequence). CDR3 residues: CASSFRGADYEQYF. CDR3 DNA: TGTGCCAGCAGCTTTCGGGGGGCCGACTACGAGCAGTACTTC. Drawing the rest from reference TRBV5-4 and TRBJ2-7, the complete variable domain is ETGVTQSPTHLIKTRGQQVTLRCSSQSGHNTVSWYQQALGQGPQFIFQYYREEENGRGNFPPRFSGLQFPNYSSELNVNALELDDSALYLCASSFRGADYEQYFGPGTRLTVT.

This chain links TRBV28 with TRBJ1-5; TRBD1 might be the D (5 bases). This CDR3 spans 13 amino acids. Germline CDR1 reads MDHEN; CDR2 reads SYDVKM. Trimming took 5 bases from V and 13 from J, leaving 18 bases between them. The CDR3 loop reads CASSPTRDLPQHF. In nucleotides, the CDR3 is TGTGCCAGCAGTCCAACCCGGGACCTTCCTCAGCATTTT.

For the CDR3, the DNA is TGTGCCAGCACCAGACAGGGTGCGAACACCGGGGAGCTGTTTTTT. Amino acids: CASTRQGANTGELFF. The genes are TRBV6-5 and TRBJ2-2; 7 bases agree with TRBD1. The CDR3 runs 15 residues. The trim removed 7 bases at V and 0 bases at J, leaving 5 bases unmatched. The germline V gene encodes CDR1 MNHEY and CDR2 SVGAGI.

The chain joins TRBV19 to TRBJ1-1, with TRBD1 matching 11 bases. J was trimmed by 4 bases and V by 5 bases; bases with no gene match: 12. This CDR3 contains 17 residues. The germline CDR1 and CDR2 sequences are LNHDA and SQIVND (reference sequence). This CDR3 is CASSDPGQGVKGTEAFF. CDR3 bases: TGTGCCAGTAGTGACCCGGGACAGGGGGTTAAAGGCACTGAAGCTTTCTTT.

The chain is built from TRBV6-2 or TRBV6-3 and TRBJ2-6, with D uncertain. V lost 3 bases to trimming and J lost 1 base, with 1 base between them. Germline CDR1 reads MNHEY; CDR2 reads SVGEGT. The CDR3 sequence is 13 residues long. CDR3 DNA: TGTGCCAGCAGTTATTCTGGGGCCAACGTCCTGACTTTC. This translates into CASSYSGANVLTF.